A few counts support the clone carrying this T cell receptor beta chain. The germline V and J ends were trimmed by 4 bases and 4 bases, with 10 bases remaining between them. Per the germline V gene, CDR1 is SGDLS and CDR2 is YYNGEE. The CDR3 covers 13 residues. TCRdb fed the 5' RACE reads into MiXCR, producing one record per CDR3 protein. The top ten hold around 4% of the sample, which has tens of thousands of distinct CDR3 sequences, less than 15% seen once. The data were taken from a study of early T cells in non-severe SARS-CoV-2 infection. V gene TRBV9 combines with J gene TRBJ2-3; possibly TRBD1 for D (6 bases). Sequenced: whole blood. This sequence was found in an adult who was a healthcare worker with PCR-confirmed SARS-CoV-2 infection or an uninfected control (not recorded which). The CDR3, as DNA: TGTGCCAGCAGCCCAAGGACAGCAGATACGCAGTATTTT. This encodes CASSPRTADTQYF.